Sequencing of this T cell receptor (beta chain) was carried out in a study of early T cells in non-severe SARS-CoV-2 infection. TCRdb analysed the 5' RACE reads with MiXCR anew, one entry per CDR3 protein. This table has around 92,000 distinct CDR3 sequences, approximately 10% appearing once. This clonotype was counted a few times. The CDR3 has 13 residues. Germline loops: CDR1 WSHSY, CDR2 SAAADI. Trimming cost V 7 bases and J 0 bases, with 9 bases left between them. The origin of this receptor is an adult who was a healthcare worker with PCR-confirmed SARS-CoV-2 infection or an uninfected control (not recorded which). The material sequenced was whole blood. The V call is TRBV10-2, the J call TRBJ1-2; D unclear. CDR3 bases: TGCGCCAGCATGAGTCCAGCTAACTATGGCTACACCTTC. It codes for CASMSPANYGYTF.